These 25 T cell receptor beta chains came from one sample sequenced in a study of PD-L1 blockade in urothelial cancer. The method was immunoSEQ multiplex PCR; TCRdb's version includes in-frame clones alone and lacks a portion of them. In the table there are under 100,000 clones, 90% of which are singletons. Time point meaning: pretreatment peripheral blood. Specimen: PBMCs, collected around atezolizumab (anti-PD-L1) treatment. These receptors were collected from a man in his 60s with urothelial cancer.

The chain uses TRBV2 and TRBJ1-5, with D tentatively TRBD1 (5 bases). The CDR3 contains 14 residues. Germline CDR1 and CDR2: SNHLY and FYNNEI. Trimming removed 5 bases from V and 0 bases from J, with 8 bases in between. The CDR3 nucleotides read TGTGCCAGCAGTCGGGGGAGTAGCAATCAGCCCCAGCATTTT. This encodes CASSRGSSNQPQHF. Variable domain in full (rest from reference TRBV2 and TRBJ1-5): EPEVTQTPSHQVTQMGQEVILRCVPISNHLYFYWYRQILGQKVEFLVSFYNNEISEKSEIFDDQFSVERPDGSNFTLKIRSTKLEDSAMYFCASSRGSSNQPQHFGDGTRLSIL.

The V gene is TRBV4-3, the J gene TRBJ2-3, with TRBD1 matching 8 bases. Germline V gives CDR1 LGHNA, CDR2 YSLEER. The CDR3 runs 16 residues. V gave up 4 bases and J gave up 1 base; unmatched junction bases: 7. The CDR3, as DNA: TGCGCCAGCAGCCTTTTTACAGGGGGGCGCACAGATACGCAGTATTTT. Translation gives CASSLFTGGRTDTQYF.

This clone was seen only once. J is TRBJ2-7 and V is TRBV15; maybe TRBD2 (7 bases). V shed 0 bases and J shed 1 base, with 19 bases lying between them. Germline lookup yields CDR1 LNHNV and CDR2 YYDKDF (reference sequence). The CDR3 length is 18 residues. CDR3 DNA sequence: TGTGCCACCAGCAGAGATCGGTCGGGGGGCGAAGTTTCCTACGAGCAGTACTTC. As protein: CATSRDRSGGEVSYEQYF.

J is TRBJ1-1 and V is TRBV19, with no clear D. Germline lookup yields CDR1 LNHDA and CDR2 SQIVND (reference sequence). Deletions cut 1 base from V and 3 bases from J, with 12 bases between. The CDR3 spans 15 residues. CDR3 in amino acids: CASSIGGLPYTEAFF. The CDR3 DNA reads TGTGCCAGTAGTATAGGAGGGTTACCCTACACTGAAGCTTTCTTT.

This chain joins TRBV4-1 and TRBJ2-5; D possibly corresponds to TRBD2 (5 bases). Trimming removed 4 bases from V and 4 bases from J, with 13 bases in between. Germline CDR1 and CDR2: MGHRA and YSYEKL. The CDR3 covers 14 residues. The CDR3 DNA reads TGCGCCAGCAGCCCCAACACTAGTCCAGAGACCCAGTACTTC. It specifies CASSPNTSPETQYF.

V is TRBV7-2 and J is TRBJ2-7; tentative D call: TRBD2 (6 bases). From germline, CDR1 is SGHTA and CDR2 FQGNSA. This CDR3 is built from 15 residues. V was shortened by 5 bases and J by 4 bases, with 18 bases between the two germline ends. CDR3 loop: CASSPTVGEVYEQYF. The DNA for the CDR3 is TGTGCCAGCAGCCCAACTGTCGGGGAGGTTTACGAGCAGTACTTC.

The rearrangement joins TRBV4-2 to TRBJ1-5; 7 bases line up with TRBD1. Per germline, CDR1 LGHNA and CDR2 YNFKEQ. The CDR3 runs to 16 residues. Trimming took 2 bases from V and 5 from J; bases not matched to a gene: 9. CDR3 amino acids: CASSQTLQGSHQPQHF. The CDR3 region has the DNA TGTGCCAGCAGCCAAACGTTACAGGGGTCACATCAGCCCCAGCATTTT.

The CDR3, as DNA: TGTGCCAGCAGCCAAGCTGGACAGGGGGATGCTGAAGCTTTCTTT. The encoded protein is CASSQAGQGDAEAFF. The J gene is TRBJ1-1, the V gene TRBV4-2, with 10 bases that match TRBD1. Looked up from germline, CDR1 is LGHNA and CDR2 is YNFKEQ. The CDR3 runs to 15 residues. The trim removed 1 base at V and 6 bases at J, leaving 5 bases unmatched.

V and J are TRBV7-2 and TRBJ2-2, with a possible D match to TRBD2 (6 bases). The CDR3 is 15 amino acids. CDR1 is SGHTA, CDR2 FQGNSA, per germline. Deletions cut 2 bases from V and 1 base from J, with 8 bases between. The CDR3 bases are TGTGCCAGCAGCTTAATGCGGGGGAACACCGGGGAGCTGTTTTTT. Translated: CASSLMRGNTGELFF.

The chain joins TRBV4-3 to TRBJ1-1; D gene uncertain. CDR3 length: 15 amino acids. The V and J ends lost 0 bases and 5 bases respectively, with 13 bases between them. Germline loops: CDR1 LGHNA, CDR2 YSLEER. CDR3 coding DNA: TGCGCCAGCAGCCAAGAAATAAGCGAGCGGACTGAAGCTTTCTTT. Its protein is CASSQEISERTEAFF.

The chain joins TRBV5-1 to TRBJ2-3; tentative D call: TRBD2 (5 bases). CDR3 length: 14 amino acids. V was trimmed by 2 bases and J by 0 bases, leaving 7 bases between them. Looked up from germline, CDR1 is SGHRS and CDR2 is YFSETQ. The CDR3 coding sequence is TGCGCCAGCAGCTTCGGCGGGAGCACAGATACGCAGTATTTT. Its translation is CASSFGGSTDTQYF.

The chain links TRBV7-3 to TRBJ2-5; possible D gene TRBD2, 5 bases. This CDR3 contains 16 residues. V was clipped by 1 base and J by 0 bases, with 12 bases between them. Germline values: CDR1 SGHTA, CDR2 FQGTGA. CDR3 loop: CASSLRGDTYQETQYF. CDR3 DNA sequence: TGTGCCAGCAGCTTAAGGGGAGACACGTACCAAGAGACCCAGTACTTC.

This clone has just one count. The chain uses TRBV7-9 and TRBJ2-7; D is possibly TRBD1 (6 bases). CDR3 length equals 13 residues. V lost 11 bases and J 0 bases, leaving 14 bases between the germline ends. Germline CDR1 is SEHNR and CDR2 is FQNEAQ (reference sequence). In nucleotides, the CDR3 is TGTGCCGGATTACAACAGGGCTCCTACGAGCAGTACTTC. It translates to CAGLQQGSYEQYF. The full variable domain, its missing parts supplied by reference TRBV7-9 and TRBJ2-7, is DTGVSQNPRHKITKRGQNVTFRCDPISEHNRLYWYRQTLGQGPEFLTYFQNEAQLEKSRLLSDRFSAERPKGSFSTLEIQRTEQGDSAMYLCAGLQQGSYEQYFGPGTRLTVT.

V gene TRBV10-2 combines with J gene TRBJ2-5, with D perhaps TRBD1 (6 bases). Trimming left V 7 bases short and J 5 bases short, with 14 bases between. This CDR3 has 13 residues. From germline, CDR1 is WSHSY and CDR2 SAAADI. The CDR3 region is CASKQGRLETQYF. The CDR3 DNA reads TGCGCCAGCAAACAGGGACGATTGGAGACCCAGTACTTC.

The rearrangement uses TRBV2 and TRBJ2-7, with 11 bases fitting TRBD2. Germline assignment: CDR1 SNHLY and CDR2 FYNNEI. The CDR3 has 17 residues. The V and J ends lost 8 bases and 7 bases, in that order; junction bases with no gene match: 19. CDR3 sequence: CASWFASGGPPGGEQYF. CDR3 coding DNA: TGTGCCAGCTGGTTTGCTAGCGGGGGGCCCCCAGGAGGAGAGCAGTACTTC.

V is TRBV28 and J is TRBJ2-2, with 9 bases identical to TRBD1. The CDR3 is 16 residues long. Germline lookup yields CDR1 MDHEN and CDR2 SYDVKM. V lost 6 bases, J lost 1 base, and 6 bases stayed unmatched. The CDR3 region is CASSAPGQGNTGELFF. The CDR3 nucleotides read TGTGCCAGCAGCGCTCCGGGACAGGGGAACACCGGGGAGCTGTTTTTT.

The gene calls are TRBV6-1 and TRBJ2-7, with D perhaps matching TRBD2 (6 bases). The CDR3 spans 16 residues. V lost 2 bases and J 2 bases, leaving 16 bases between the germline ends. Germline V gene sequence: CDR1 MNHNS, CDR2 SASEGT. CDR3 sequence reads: CASSERPGRGPYEQYF. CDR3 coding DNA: TGTGCCAGCAGTGAAAGGCCGGGGCGGGGTCCCTACGAGCAGTACTTC.

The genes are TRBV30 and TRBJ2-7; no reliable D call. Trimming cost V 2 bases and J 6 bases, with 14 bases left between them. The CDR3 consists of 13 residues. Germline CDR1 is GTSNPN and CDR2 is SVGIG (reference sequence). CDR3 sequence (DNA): TGTGCCTGGAGTCTAACGTCGGGTCTCGAGCAGTACTTC. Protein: CAWSLTSGLEQYF.

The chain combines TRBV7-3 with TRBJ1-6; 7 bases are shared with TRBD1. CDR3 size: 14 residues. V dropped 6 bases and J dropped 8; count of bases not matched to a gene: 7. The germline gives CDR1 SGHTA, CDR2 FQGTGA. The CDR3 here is CASSTGQTYSPLHF. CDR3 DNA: TGTGCCAGCAGTACGGGACAGACCTATTCACCCCTCCACTTT.

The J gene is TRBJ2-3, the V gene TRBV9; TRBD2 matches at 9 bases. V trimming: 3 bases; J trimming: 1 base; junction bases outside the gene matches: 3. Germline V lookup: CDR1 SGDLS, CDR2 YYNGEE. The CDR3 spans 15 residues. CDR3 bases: TGTGCCAGCAGCGCTAGCGGGGCCCGCACAGATACGCAGTATTTT. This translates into CASSASGARTDTQYF.

The CDR3 bases are TGCGCCAGCAGCTTGACGGGGGGGACTCAGCCCCAGCATTTT. This codes for CASSLTGGTQPQHF. The chain uses TRBV5-1 and TRBJ1-5, with D possibly being TRBD1 (5 bases). The V gene's germline CDR1 is SGHRS and CDR2 YFSETQ. Deletions cut 1 base from V and 6 bases from J, with 11 bases between. There are 14 residues in the CDR3.

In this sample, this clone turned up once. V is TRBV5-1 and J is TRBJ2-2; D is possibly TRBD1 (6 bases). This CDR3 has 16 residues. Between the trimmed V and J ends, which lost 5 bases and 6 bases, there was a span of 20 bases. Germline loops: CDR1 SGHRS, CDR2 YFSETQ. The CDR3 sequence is CASSLRQDPDAGELFF. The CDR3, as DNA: TGCGCCAGCAGTTTACGACAGGACCCGGACGCCGGGGAGCTGTTTTTT.

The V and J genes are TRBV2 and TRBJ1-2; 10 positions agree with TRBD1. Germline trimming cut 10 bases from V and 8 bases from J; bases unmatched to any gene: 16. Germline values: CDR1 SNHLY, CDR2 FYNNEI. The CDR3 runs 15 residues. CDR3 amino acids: CATTTFDRGLSGYTF. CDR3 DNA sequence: TGTGCCACCACGACCTTCGACAGGGGGCTGTCAGGCTACACCTTC.

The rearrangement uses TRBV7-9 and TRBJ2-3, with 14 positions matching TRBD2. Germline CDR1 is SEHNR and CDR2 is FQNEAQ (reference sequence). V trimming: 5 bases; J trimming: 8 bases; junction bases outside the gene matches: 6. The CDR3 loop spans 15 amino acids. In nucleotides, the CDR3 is TGTGCCAGCAGCCCCGGGACTAGCGGGAGTGGTACGCAGTATTTT. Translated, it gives CASSPGTSGSGTQYF.

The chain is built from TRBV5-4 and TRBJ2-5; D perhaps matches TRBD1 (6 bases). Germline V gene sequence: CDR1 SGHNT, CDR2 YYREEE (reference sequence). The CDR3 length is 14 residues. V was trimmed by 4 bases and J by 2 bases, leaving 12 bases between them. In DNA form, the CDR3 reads TGTGCCAGCAGCACGACAGGCGCTCAAGAGACCCAGTACTTC. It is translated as CASSTTGAQETQYF.